One sample yielded the 23 T cell receptor beta chains listed below, sequenced in a study of cytomegalovirus exposure and HLA in healthy donors. PCR was performed using 60 Vbeta and 13 Jbeta primers. Libraries were prepared by immunoSEQ multiplex PCR; TCRdb keeps only in-frame clonotypes and omits some of them. The sample lists around 100,000 clones; 78% were seen once. The sample consisted of PBMCs. Receptors originate from a woman between 40 and 55 years old in good health and CMV-seronegative.

The chain combines TRBV29-1 with TRBJ1-2; D uncertain. The CDR3 is 11 residues long. The V gene's germline CDR1 is SQVTM and CDR2 ANQGSEA. Trimming took 5 bases from V and 5 from J, leaving 9 bases between them. CDR3 sequence: CSVRSGYGYTF. The CDR3 DNA sequence: TGCAGCGTTCGATCGGGATATGGCTACACCTTC.

The rearrangement links TRBV7-9 to TRBJ1-1, with a weak D call TRBD1 (5 bases). The V gene's germline CDR1 is SEHNR and CDR2 FQNEAQ (reference sequence). Trimming shortened V by 0 bases and J by 1 base, and 9 bases separated the two germline ends. The CDR3 length is 15 residues. The CDR3 region is CASSLAIGENTEAFF. The CDR3 DNA sequence: TGTGCCAGCAGCTTAGCGATAGGGGAGAACACTGAAGCTTTCTTT.

DNA for the CDR3: TGTGCCACCAGCAGTGAACTCCTCATCCGATCTGGGGCCAACGTCCTGACTTTC. Translating gives CATSSELLIRSGANVLTF. V gene TRBV15 combines with J gene TRBJ2-6; D is uncertain. V lost 3 bases to trimming and J lost 1 base, with 16 bases between them. Germline V CDR1 and CDR2: LNHNV, YYDKDF (reference sequence). The CDR3 loop spans 18 amino acids.

V gene TRBV5-4 combines with J gene TRBJ2-5; 8 bases are shared with TRBD2. V trimming: 0 bases; J trimming: 4 bases; junction bases outside the gene matches: 5. CDR3 length: 15 residues. Germline lookup yields CDR1 SGHNT and CDR2 YYREEE (reference sequence). The CDR3 sequence is CASSLGAGGLETQYF. Written as DNA, the CDR3 is TGTGCCAGCAGCTTGGGGGCGGGAGGCTTAGAGACCCAGTACTTC.

The chain couples TRBV6-4 to TRBJ2-2; perhaps TRBD2 as D (6 bases). V was clipped by 2 bases and J by 4 bases, with 8 bases between them. This CDR3 has 14 residues. CDR1 and CDR2 (germline): MRHNA, SNTAGT. The CDR3 DNA is TGTGCCAGCAGTGACGACGGGAGCACCGGGGAGCTGTTTTTT. Translating gives CASSDDGSTGELFF.

The chain uses TRBV19 and TRBJ1-5, with D tentatively TRBD1 (5 bases). V was clipped by 6 bases and J by 9 bases, with 12 bases between them. The CDR3 totals 12 residues. The V gene's germline CDR1 is LNHDA and CDR2 SQIVND (reference sequence). Here the CDR3 reads CASSPGGGPQHF. CDR3 nucleotides: TGTGCCAGTAGCCCCGGGGGGGGGCCCCAGCATTTT.

V usage is TRBV18 and J usage is TRBJ1-1; D ambiguous. The germline V gene encodes CDR1 KGHSH and CDR2 LQKENI. The CDR3 has 13 residues. V gave up 3 bases and J gave up 3 bases, with 8 bases separating them. CDR3 nucleotides: TGTGCCAGCTCACCTCGTCGAGACACTGAAGCTTTCTTT. Its protein product is CASSPRRDTEAFF.

The chain is built from TRBV27 and TRBJ2-7; 8 nucleotides line up with TRBD2. J was trimmed by 4 bases and V by 3 bases; bases with no gene match: 5. The CDR3 spans 14 residues. Germline CDR1 is MNHEY and CDR2 is SMNVEV (reference sequence). The CDR3 protein is CASSLSGGSYEQYF. In DNA, the CDR3 is TGTGCCAGCAGTTTGAGCGGGGGATCTTACGAGCAGTACTTC.

The chain is built from TRBV5-4 and TRBJ2-5; tentative D call: TRBD1 (6 bases). The germline CDR1 and CDR2 sequences are SGHNT and YYREEE (reference sequence). The CDR3 has 14 amino acids. V lost 0 bases to trimming and J lost 2 bases, with 8 bases between them. CDR3: CASSLGTEQETQYF. CDR3 in DNA: TGTGCCAGCAGCTTGGGGACAGAACAAGAGACCCAGTACTTC. The entire variable domain, with the rest obtained from reference TRBV5-4 and TRBJ2-5, is as follows: ETGVTQSPTHLIKTRGQQVTLRCSSQSGHNTVSWYQQALGQGPQFIFQYYREEENGRGNFPPRFSGLQFPNYSSELNVNALELDDSALYLCASSLGTEQETQYFGPGTRLLVL.

The gene calls are TRBV29-1 and TRBJ2-3; tentatively, D is TRBD2 (6 bases). CDR3 length equals 12 residues. Germline CDR1 reads SQVTM; CDR2 reads ANQGSEA. Trimming removed 7 bases at V and 14 bases at J, with 22 bases between. CDR3 DNA sequence: TGCAGCGCCGGGGACTCTCCCCCCTTCCGGTATTTT. Translation gives CSAGDSPPFRYF.

This clone occurred a few times. The chain carries TRBV7-3 and TRBJ2-2, with D maybe TRBD2 (5 bases). The CDR3 has 12 amino acids. Between the trimmed V and J ends, which lost 8 bases and 7 bases, there was a span of 11 bases. The V gene's germline CDR1 is SGHTA and CDR2 FQGTGA. CDR3 DNA: TGTGCCAGCGGGCAACGGGGCGGGGAGCTGTTTTTT. This encodes CASGQRGGELFF.

This clone was counted only a few times. The gene calls are TRBV7-6 and TRBJ2-2; 7 positions match TRBD2. The CDR3 is 16 amino acids. Trimming cost V 1 base and J 4 bases; bases outside gene matches: 6. CDR1 SGHVS and CDR2 FNYEAQ come from the germline V gene. The CDR3 DNA sequence: TGTGCCAGCAGCTTAGGTTCTAGCGGCCTCACCGGGGAGCTGTTTTTT. Its protein product is CASSLGSSGLTGELFF.

This chain links TRBV27 with TRBJ2-7, with TRBD1 matching over 8 bases. From germline, CDR1 is MNHEY and CDR2 SMNVEV (reference sequence). The CDR3 extends over 15 amino acids. With 2 bases clipped from V and 4 bases from J, the junction kept 7 bases outside the gene matches. This chain's CDR3 is CASSLRAGGGYEQYF. DNA for the CDR3: TGTGCCAGCAGTTTAAGGGCAGGGGGCGGGTACGAGCAGTACTTC.

The table lists this clone with a few counts. The chain carries TRBV19 and TRBJ2-7; 9 positions agree with TRBD1. V lost 7 bases and J lost 7; bases outside the gene matches: 5. Germline V gene data show CDR1 as LNHDA and CDR2 as SQIVND (reference sequence). The CDR3 runs 12 residues. This CDR3 reads CASNKGTGEQYF. The CDR3 coding sequence is TGTGCCAGTAACAAGGGGACAGGGGAGCAGTACTTC.

This chain links TRBV19 with TRBJ1-2; D remains unclear. The CDR3 sequence is 15 residues long. Germline V gives CDR1 LNHDA, CDR2 SQIVND (reference sequence). V lost 9 bases and J 6 bases, leaving 23 bases between the germline ends. CDR3 nucleotide sequence: TGTGCCAGCCAAGACGCGAAATGGGGAGTCAATGGCTACACCTTC. Amino acids: CASQDAKWGVNGYTF.

This chain uses TRBV28 with TRBJ2-1; weak D call: TRBD2 (6 bases). The CDR3 spans 15 residues. Looked up from germline, CDR1 is MDHEN and CDR2 is SYDVKM. V lost 5 bases, J lost 0 bases, and 11 bases lay in between. The CDR3 loop is CASSLWRDSYNEQFF. In DNA, the CDR3 is TGTGCCAGCAGTCTCTGGCGGGACTCCTACAATGAGCAGTTCTTC. Full variable domain (outside the CDR3, taken from reference TRBV28 and TRBJ2-1): DVKVTQSSRYLVKRTGEKVFLECVQDMDHENMFWYRQDPGLGLRLIYFSYDVKMKEKGDIPEGYSVSREKKERFSLILESASTNQTSMYLCASSLWRDSYNEQFFGPGTRLTVL.

This sequence joins TRBV18 and TRBJ2-7, with no clear D. The germline V gene has CDR1 KGHSH and CDR2 LQKENI. The V end was cut by 0 bases, the J end by 6 bases, with 9 bases between. The CDR3 runs 13 residues. The CDR3 loop is CASSPPGRPEQYF. CDR3 nucleotides: TGTGCCAGCTCACCACCGGGCAGACCCGAGCAGTACTTC.

The chain uses TRBV5-1 and TRBJ2-7; 8 nucleotides align to TRBD2. This CDR3 comprises 14 residues. Trimming cost V 4 bases and J 4 bases; bases outside gene matches: 7. CDR1 is SGHRS and CDR2 is YFSETQ in the germline V gene. The CDR3 DNA follows: TGCGCCAGCAGCGGGGGACTAGATATTTACGAGCAGTACTTC. Protein product: CASSGGLDIYEQYF.

J is TRBJ2-7 and V is TRBV2; no clear D. This CDR3 spans 14 amino acids. Trimming cost V 2 bases and J 0 bases, with 8 bases left between them. The germline V gene has CDR1 SNHLY and CDR2 FYNNEI. The CDR3 here is CASSEPGTSYEQYF. Written as DNA, the CDR3 is TGTGCCAGCAGTGAACCAGGTACCTCCTACGAGCAGTACTTC.

The rearrangement uses TRBV7-2 and TRBJ1-2; 7 bases match TRBD1. With V trimmed by 2 bases and J by 7 bases, 13 bases remained unmatched. CDR3 length equals 16 residues. In germline, CDR1 is SGHTA, CDR2 FQGNSA. The CDR3 loop reads CASSLTERTGLFGYTF. In DNA form, the CDR3 reads TGTGCCAGCAGCTTAACCGAACGGACAGGCCTATTTGGCTACACCTTC.

Comments on this clone: The junction departs from the called germline gene at one end, perhaps through a read error. The chain employs TRBV7-9 and TRBJ1-5; D is possibly TRBD1 (5 bases). The CDR3 has 13 residues. Looked up from germline, CDR1 is SEHNR and CDR2 is FQNEAQ (reference sequence). The CDR3 DNA follows: TGTTCCAGCAGCTGGGGAGGGGATCAGCCCCAGCATTTT. It translates to CSSSWGGDQPQHF.

This clone has only a few counts. The CDR3 bases are TGTGCCAGCAGCCAGGACAGGGCCACTGAAGCTTTCTTT. Translating gives CASSQDRATEAFF. V usage is TRBV7-9 and J usage is TRBJ1-1; 8 positions match TRBD1. Losses at the gene ends were 5 bases for V and 4 bases for J; bases not matched to a gene: 3. There are 13 residues in the CDR3. The germline gives CDR1 SEHNR, CDR2 FQNEAQ (reference sequence).

The CDR3 spells CASIDRLTGNTIYF. The CDR3 bases are TGTGCCAGTATTGACAGGCTTACTGGAAACACCATATATTTT. The chain has TRBV19 and TRBJ1-3; a possible D gene is TRBD1 (6 bases). Germline V CDR1 and CDR2: LNHDA, SQIVND (reference sequence). V was shortened by 7 bases and J by 2 bases, with 12 bases between the two germline ends. The CDR3 runs 14 residues.